This TCR beta chain was captured by sequencing in a study of tumor and adjacent non-tumor tissue in lung cancer. Study information: Aged about 30 to 76 years, patients included roughly ten men and five or six women with stage I to III disease.

Germline CDR1 reads SGHRS; CDR2 reads YFSETQ. With 2 bases clipped from V and 5 bases from J, the junction kept 15 bases outside the gene matches. The CDR3 is 19 amino acids. The library came from three nested PCR rounds adapted from ARM-PCR protocols. TCRdb reprocessed the multiplex PCR reads with MiXCR, giving one entry per CDR3 protein. The sample carries approximately 79,000 distinct CDR3 sequences, roughly two thirds recorded once. RNA was extracted from bulk tissue without any cell sorting. There are many counts of this clonotype. The sequence derives from a man in his 70s with non-small cell lung cancer. The chain couples TRBV5-1 to TRBJ2-5, with 13 bases aligning to TRBD2. The sequencing input was lung tumor tissue. The CDR3 nucleotides are TGCGCCAGCAGCTTCTGGTTGCAGGCGGGACTAGCGGGGACGGAGACCCAGTACTTC. Translation gives CASSFWLQAGLAGTETQYF.